The rows below give T cell receptor beta chains drawn from one sample of a study of blood T cell repertoires in COVID-19. Libraries were prepared by immunoSEQ multiplex PCR; TCRdb keeps only in-frame clonotypes and omits some of them. The data show tens of thousands of clones, 86% seen once. Specimen: peripheral blood. The receptor set was obtained from a man aged 45-60 years with acute or convalescent COVID-19. Each CDR3 is given with its conserved first and last residue. The D gene is left open where the match is weak. Rows give clone size only sometimes, using once, few, many, or a class for an expanded clone.

TRBJ1-1 | NA | NA | TRBV2 | CASSDRRMNTEAFF | TGTGCCAGCAGTGACAGGAGGATGAACACTGAAGCTTTCTTT
TRBJ1-2 | NA | NA | TRBV10-3 | CAISEEEGRYGYTF | TGTGCCATCAGTGAGGAGGAGGGAAGATATGGCTACACCTTC
TRBJ2-4 | NA | NA | TRBV6-5 | CASSYGSGMDIQYF | TGTGCCAGCAGTTACGGGTCGGGAATGGACATTCAGTACTTC
TRBJ1-2 | NA | TRBD1 | TRBV20-1 | CSASRLTGGSGYTF | TGCAGTGCTAGTCGCCTCACAGGGGGGAGCGGCTACACCTTC
TRBJ1-2 | NA | TRBD1 | TRBV5-1 | CASSGQGNYGYTF | TGCGCCAGCAGCGGACAGGGAAACTATGGCTACACCTTC
TRBJ1-5 | few | TRBD1 | TRBV19 | CASTGQGDQPQHF | TGTGCCAGTACCGGACAGGGTGATCAGCCCCAGCATTTT
TRBJ1-6 | NA | TRBD1 | TRBV5-8 | CASRVTGGGDNSPLHF | TGTGCCAGCAGGGTAACAGGGGGAGGCGATAATTCACCCCTCCACTTT
TRBJ1-6 | NA | NA | TRBV11-3 | CASSLDLTSPLHF | TGTGCCAGCAGCTTAGATCTAACCTCACCCCTCCACTTT
TRBJ1-1 | NA | NA | TRBV7-8 | CASSFWGIGWSTEAFF | TGTGCCAGCAGCTTCTGGGGCATAGGGTGGAGTACTGAAGCTTTCTTT
TRBJ1-5 | NA | TRBD1 | TRBV5-6 | CASSLGQGPNQPQHF | TGTGCCAGCAGCTTGGGACAGGGTCCGAATCAGCCCCAGCATTTT
TRBJ1-1 | NA | NA | TRBV7-9 | CASSLGRTEAFF | TGTGCCAGCAGCTTAGGTAGAACTGAAGCTTTCTTT
TRBJ1-2 | NA | NA | TRBV28 | CASSLTPEGGYTF | TGTGCCAGCAGTTTGACTCCGGAGGGCGGCTACACCTTC
TRBJ2-7 | few | NA | TRBV2 | CATMGRATYEQYF | TGTGCCACCATGGGGAGAGCGACCTACGAGCAGTACTTC
TRBJ2-7 | once | NA | TRBV5-1 | CASRAGLGEQYF | TGCGCCAGCAGGGCAGGGCTCGGCGAGCAGTACTTC
TRBJ2-5 | NA | TRBD1 | TRBV19 | CASRETGPVETQYF | TGTGCCAGTAGGGAGACAGGGCCAGTAGAGACCCAGTACTTC
TRBJ2-1 | NA | NA | TRBV5-5 | CASSFEARGDNEQFF | TGTGCCAGCAGCTTTGAGGCTCGCGGGGACAATGAGCAGTTCTTC
TRBJ1-1 | few | TRBD1 | TRBV19 | CASRTGNTEAFF | TGTGCCTCAAGGACAGGAAACACTGAAGCTTTCTTT
TRBJ1-4 | NA | NA | TRBV3-1/TRBV3-2 | CASSQTREKLFF | TGTGCCAGCAGCCAAACGCGGGAAAAACTGTTTTTT
TRBJ2-5 | once | NA | TRBV5-4 | CASSPLPGETQYF | TGTGCCAGCAGCCCCTTGCCGGGGGAGACCCAGTACTTC
TRBJ1-3 | NA | NA | TRBV12-3/TRBV12-4 | CASSLDRRNTIYF | TGTGCCAGCAGTTTAGACAGGAGAAACACCATATATTTT
TRBJ1-2 | NA | TRBD1 | TRBV10-3 | CAIGTGVNYGYTF | TGTGCCATCGGGACAGGGGTTAACTATGGCTACACCTTC
TRBJ2-2 | NA | NA | TRBV12-3/TRBV12-4 | CASSQNTGELFF | TGTGCCAGCAGCCAAAACACCGGGGAGCTGTTTTTT
TRBJ1-1 | NA | NA | TRBV11-2 | CASNPPGMNTEAFF | TGTGCCAGCAATCCCCCGGGGATGAACACTGAAGCTTTCTTT
TRBJ1-1 | NA | NA | TRBV6-5 | CASTTGASNTEAFF | TGTGCCAGCACGACAGGCGCCTCGAACACTGAAGCTTTCTTT
TRBJ2-3 | NA | NA | TRBV4-1 | CASSQVREVNTDTQYF | TGCGCCAGCAGCCAAGTCAGGGAGGTAAACACAGATACGCAGTATTTT
TRBJ1-5 | NA | NA | TRBV19 | CASSFTGRGSNQPQHF | TGTGCCAGTAGTTTTACAGGGCGAGGGAGCAATCAGCCCCAGCATTTT
TRBJ1-3 | NA | NA | TRBV24-1 | CATSGVSGNTIYF | TGTGCCACCAGTGGCGTGTCCGGAAACACCATATATTTT
TRBJ2-7 | once | NA | TRBV5-1 | CASRARDNLWEQYF | TGCGCCAGCCGGGCCCGGGACAACCTCTGGGAGCAGTACTTC
TRBJ1-2 | NA | NA | TRBV18 | CASSPFSTLLPSNYGYTF | TGTGCCAGCTCACCTTTTTCCACGTTACTACCCTCTAACTATGGCTACACCTTC
TRBJ2-3 | NA | NA | TRBV6-5 | CASRNNADTQYF | TGTGCCAGCAGAAACAATGCAGATACGCAGTATTTT
TRBJ1-2 | NA | TRBD1 | TRBV30 | CAWENQQGAGGYTF | TGTGCCTGGGAAAATCAACAGGGGGCAGGAGGCTACACCTTC
TRBJ1-5 | NA | NA | TRBV6-5 | CASSRNGLRGQPQHF | TGTGCCAGCAGCCGGAACGGGTTGAGAGGTCAGCCCCAGCATTTT
TRBJ2-6 | NA | NA | TRBV30 | CAWSGGAEAGANVLTF | TGTGCCTGGAGTGGGGGAGCCGAAGCTGGGGCCAACGTCCTGACTTTC
TRBJ2-3 | NA | TRBD2 | TRBV13 | CASSYTSGGLTDTQYF | TGTGCCAGCAGCTATACTAGCGGGGGCCTAACAGATACGCAGTATTTT
TRBJ2-7 | NA | NA | TRBV12-5 | CASGHRVEQYF | TGTGCTAGTGGGCACAGGGTCGAGCAGTACTTC
TRBJ1-2 | few | NA | TRBV10-3 | CAISESGGDSGYTF | TGTGCCATCAGTGAGTCCGGGGGGGACTCTGGCTACACCTTC
TRBJ2-1 | NA | TRBD2 | TRBV3-1/TRBV3-2 | CASSPRLAGAVNEQFF | TGTGCCAGCAGCCCGCGGCTAGCGGGGGCCGTCAATGAGCAGTTCTTC
TRBJ1-1 | few | NA | TRBV20-1 | CSASSGHEAFF | TGCAGTGCTAGTAGCGGGCATGAAGCTTTCTTT
TRBJ1-1 | NA | TRBD1 | TRBV6-5 | CASSYQMTGAEAFF | TGTGCCAGCAGTTACCAAATGACAGGGGCTGAAGCTTTCTTT
TRBJ1-4 | NA | TRBD1 | TRBV28 | CASSLFMGTGHEKLFF | TGTGCCAGCAGTTTATTTATGGGGACAGGGCACGAAAAACTGTTTTTT
TRBJ1-1 | once | TRBD1 | TRBV30 | CAWSRPGTGFAFF | TGTGCCTGGAGTCGTCCCGGGACAGGGTTTGCTTTCTTT
TRBJ2-7 | few | NA | TRBV5-6 | CASSYLGGAGYEQYF | TGTGCCAGCAGCTACCTGGGGGGGGCTGGGTACGAGCAGTACTTC
TRBJ1-2 | NA | TRBD1 | TRBV6-5 | CASSRDRDFRDGYTF | TGTGCCAGCAGTCGGGACAGGGATTTTAGGGATGGCTACACCTTC
TRBJ2-7 | NA | TRBD2 | TRBV5-1 | CASSLQLAGHEQYF | TGCGCCAGCAGCTTACAACTAGCGGGCCACGAGCAGTACTTC